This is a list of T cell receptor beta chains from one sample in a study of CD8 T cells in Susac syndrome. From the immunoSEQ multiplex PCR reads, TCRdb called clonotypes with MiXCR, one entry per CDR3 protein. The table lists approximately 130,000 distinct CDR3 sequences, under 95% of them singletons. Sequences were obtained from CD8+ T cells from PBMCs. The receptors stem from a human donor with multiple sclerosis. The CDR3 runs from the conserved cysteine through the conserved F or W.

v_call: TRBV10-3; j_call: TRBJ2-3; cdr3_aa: CAIRISGSEVKDTQYF
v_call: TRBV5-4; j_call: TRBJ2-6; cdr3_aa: CASSLREGGVLSGANVLTF
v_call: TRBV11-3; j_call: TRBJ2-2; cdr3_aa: CASSPSSGTSGRAVTGELFF
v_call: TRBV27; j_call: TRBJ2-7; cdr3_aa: CASSLTRRDASMGEQYF
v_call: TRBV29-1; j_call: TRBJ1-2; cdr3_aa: CSVVGADYGYTF
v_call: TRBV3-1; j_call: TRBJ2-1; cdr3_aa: CASSHSGTGFDEQFF
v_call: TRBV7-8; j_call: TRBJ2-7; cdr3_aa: CASSLVGIGQYF
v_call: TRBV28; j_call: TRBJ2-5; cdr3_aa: CASGGVQGRETQYF
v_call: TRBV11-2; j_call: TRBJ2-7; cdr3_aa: CASHLGGGDEQYF
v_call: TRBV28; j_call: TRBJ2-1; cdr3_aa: CASSWVAGFYNEQFF
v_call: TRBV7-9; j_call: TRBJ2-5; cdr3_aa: CASSLARGVAETQYF
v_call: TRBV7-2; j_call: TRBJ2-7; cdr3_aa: CASSPTRQFYEQYF
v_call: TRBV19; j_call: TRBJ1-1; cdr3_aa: CASSSGRLNTEAFF
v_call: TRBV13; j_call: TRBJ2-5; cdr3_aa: CASTPGLQQETQYF
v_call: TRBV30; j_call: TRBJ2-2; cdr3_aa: CAWNVGLDTGELFF
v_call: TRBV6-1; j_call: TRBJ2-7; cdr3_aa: CASSEAAGYEQYF
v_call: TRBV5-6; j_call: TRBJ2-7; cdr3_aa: CSSSPLDSYEQYF
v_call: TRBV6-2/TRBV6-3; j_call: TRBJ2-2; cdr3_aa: CASSPGQNTGELFF
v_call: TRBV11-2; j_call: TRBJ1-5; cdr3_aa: CASSFTGDSNQPQHF
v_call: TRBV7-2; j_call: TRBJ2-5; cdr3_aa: CASSFLPGQGSNEETQYF
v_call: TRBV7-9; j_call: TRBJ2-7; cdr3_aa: CASSLGNKEQYF
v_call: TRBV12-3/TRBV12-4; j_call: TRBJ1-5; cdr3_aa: CASSLGRSNQPQHF